This is a list of T cell receptor beta chains from one sample in a study of T cells in Graves' hyperthyroidism and ophthalmopathy. TCRdb used MiXCR to reprocess the multiplex PCR reads, holding one entry per CDR3 protein. The table records approximately 200,000 distinct CDR3 sequences, about 18% of them present only once. Source material: blood. Source of these receptors: a man aged 40-50 years with Graves' hyperthyroidism. Each CDR3 is given without its conserved first and last residue. A D gene is named only where the DNA matches it firmly.

D: .
V: TRBV18
CDR3: ASSPSALTIY

D: .
V: TRBV2
CDR3: ASSERQPDNSPLH

D: TRBD1
V: TRBV4-2
CDR3: ASSHGQGPNTEAF

D: TRBD2
V: TRBV2
CDR3: ASSEAGLAAQWETQY

D: TRBD1
V: TRBV5-1
CDR3: ASSRGQGLLGQDTQY

D: TRBD1
V: TRBV2
CDR3: ASGQGPYSPLH

D: .
V: TRBV6-2/TRBV6-3
CDR3: ASSRTGTSYEQY

D: .
V: TRBV7-8
CDR3: ASSPYDVRGYEQY

D: TRBD1
V: TRBV5-4
CDR3: ASSSGQSFTDTQY

D: .
V: TRBV28
CDR3: ASTPSRGLGYT

D: TRBD1
V: TRBV25-1
CDR3: ASRPSLGTDDTDTQY

D: .
V: TRBV27
CDR3: ASSSRQALAKNIQY

D: TRBD1
V: TRBV2
CDR3: ASSAQGAAYGYT

D: .
V: TRBV7-2
CDR3: ASSPRGGYYGYT

D: .
V: TRBV30
CDR3: AWSQDSGNTIY

D: .
V: TRBV7-9
CDR3: ASSPGLGEQY

D: .
V: TRBV28
CDR3: ASSKGTLPYEQY

D: TRBD1
V: TRBV4-2
CDR3: ASSQNPTGMETQY

D: .
V: TRBV29-1
CDR3: SAHRVYEKLF

D: .
V: TRBV10-3
CDR3: AISGAGGGGNTIY

D: .
V: TRBV19
CDR3: ASRIVNTGELF

D: TRBD2
V: TRBV7-3
CDR3: ASSFGGAETQY

D: .
V: TRBV24-1
CDR3: ATSDAGTTSNQPQH

D: TRBD2
V: TRBV20-1
CDR3: SAWGGTGELF

D: .
V: TRBV20-1
CDR3: SARVRLAATGELF

D: .
V: TRBV15
CDR3: ATSRDTGRATDTQY